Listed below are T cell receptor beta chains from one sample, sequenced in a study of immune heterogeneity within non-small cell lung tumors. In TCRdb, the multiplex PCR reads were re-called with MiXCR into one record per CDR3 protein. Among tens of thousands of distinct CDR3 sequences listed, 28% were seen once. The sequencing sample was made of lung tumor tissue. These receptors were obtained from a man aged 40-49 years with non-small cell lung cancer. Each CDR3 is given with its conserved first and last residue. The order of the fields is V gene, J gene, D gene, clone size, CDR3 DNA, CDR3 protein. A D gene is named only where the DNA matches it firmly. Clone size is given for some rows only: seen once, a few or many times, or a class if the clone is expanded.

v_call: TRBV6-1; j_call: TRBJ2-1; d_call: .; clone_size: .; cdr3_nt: TGTGCCAGCAGTGAAACGGGACACCTATACAATGATCAGTTCTTC; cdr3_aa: CASSETGHLYNDQFF
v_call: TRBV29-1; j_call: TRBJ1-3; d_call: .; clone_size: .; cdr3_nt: TGCAGCGTTGCTTACAGCTCTGGAAACACCATATATTTT; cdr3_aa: CSVAYSSGNTIYF
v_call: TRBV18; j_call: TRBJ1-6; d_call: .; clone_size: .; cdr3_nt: TGTGCCAGCTCAAAACCGGGACAATTGAATTCACCCCTCCACTTT; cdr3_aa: CASSKPGQLNSPLHF
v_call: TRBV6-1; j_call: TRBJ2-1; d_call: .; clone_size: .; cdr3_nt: TGTGCCAGCAGTGACCCGACACCGAACAATGAGCAGTTCTTC; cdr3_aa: CASSDPTPNNEQFF
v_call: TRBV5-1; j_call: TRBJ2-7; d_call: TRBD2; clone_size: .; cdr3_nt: TGCGCCAGCAGCCTGAGCGGGACTAGGAGCTCCTACGTGCAGTACTTC; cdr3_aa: CASSLSGTRSSYVQYF
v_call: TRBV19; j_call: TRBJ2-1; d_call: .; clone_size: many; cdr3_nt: TGTGCCAGTAGTATAAGCAGGGTCCTGATGGATGAGCAGTTCTTC; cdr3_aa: CASSISRVLMDEQFF
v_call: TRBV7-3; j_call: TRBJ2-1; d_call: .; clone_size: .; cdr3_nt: TGTGCCAGCAGCCGACACCGAAGGAGCGGAAGTGGCTCCTACAATGAGCAGTTCTTC; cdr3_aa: CASSRHRRSGSGSYNEQFF
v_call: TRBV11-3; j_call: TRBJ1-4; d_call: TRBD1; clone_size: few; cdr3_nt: TGTGCCAGCAGCTTCGACGGGACAGCAAGAGGAAAACTGTTTTTT; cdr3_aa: CASSFDGTARGKLFF
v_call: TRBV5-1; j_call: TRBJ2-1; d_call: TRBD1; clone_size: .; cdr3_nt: TGCGCCAGCAGCTCCGGGACAGGGGTCGAAGGGCAGTTCTTC; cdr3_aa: CASSSGTGVEGQFF
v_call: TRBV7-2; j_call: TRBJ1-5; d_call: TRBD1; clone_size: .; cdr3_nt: TGTGCCAGCAGCTACCGGACAGGGGGCAATCAGCCCCAGCATTTT; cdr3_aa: CASSYRTGGNQPQHF
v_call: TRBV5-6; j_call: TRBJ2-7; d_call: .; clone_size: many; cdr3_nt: TGTGCCAGCAGCTCCGGGCTCTCCTACGAGCAGTACTTC; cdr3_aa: CASSSGLSYEQYF
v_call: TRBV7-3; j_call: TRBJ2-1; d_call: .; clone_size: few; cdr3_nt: TGTGCCAGCAGCCTGACACGGGACTCCAATGAGCAGTTCTTC; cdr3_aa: CASSLTRDSNEQFF
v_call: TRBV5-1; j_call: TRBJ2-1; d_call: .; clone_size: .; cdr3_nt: TGCGCCAGCAGCCCTGAGGGGGGTGGAACCTACAATGAGCAGTTCTTC; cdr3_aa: CASSPEGGGTYNEQFF
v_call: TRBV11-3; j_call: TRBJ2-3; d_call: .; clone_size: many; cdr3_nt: TGTGCCAGCACCCCTCAGGGGGGAGAAGCAGATACGCAGTATTTT; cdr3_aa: CASTPQGGEADTQYF
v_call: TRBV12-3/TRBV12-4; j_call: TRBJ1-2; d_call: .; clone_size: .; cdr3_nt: TGTGCCAGCAGACACGGGGGGTATGGCTACACCTTC; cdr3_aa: CASRHGGYGYTF
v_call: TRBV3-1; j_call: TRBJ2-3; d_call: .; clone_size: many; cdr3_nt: TGTGCCAGCACCTTAGGGGGAGCCTACACAGATACGCAGTATTTT; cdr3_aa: CASTLGGAYTDTQYF
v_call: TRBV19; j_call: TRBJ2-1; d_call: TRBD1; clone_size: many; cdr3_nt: TGTGCCAGTATGACAGGGCCACTCTACAATGAGCAGTTCTTC; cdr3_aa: CASMTGPLYNEQFF